Each of the 2 T cell receptor beta chains below was sequenced from the same sample in a study of OX40 agonist ivuxolimab in advanced cancers. Profiling relied on immunoSEQ multiplex PCR, and the TCRdb table lists in-frame clones only, not all of them. The sample holds tens of thousands of clones, approximately 92% seen once. The starting material was CD4+ or CD8+ T cells sorted from blood, obtained in a trial of the OX40 agonist ivuxolimab. The receptor source for this set is an adult with an advanced solid tumor such as melanoma, head and neck, liver or kidney cancer.

The chain links TRBV7-9 to TRBJ2-3; D perhaps matches TRBD2 (6 bases). CDR1 SEHNR and CDR2 FQNEAQ come from the germline V gene (reference sequence). The CDR3 is made up of 14 amino acids. The V end was cut by 5 bases, the J end by 6 bases, with 15 bases between. CDR3 coding DNA: TGTGCCAGCAGCCCCGGGAGATACTTGGATACGCAGTATTTT. Its protein is CASSPGRYLDTQYF.

This clone was observed once. The chain recombines TRBV6-1 with TRBJ2-3; unclear D gene. Germline V gives CDR1 MNHNS, CDR2 SASEGT. This CDR3 is 11 amino acids long. V lost 4 bases and J 6 bases, leaving 5 bases between the germline ends. The CDR3 region is CASSVKDTQYF. CDR3 DNA sequence: TGTGCCAGCAGTGTTAAGGATACGCAGTATTTT.